This T cell receptor beta chain derives from a study of OX40 agonist ivuxolimab in advanced cancers. General study points: Researchers did not determine the expanded peripheral T cells' antigen specificity. The study observed clonal expansion of CD4+ and CD8+ blood T cells by week 6 at 0.1 to 3.0 mg/kg. More expanded clones were seen, on average, in CD8+ T cells than in CD4+.

Trimming shortened V by 4 bases and J by 9 bases, and 25 bases separated the two germline ends. CDR1 is LGHNT, CDR2 FRNRAP, per germline. This CDR3 contains 17 residues. The assay was immunoSEQ multiplex PCR, and TCRdb's table has in-frame clones only and misses some. Among around 63,000 clones, 80% to 90% were seen once, and the ten largest hold 10% to 13%. Comments on this clone: Its antigen is undetermined.

Sequenced here: CD4+ or CD8+ T cells sorted from blood, sampled in a trial of the OX40 agonist ivuxolimab. The chain employs TRBV12-5 and TRBJ2-1; D possibly uses TRBD1 or TRBD2 (5 bases each). This receptor was taken from an adult with an advanced solid tumor such as melanoma, head and neck, liver or kidney cancer. CDR3 sequence: CASGSVRDGTVGGEQFF. The CDR3 DNA reads as TGTGCTAGTGGTTCTGTAAGGGACGGGACCGTGGGTGGTGAGCAGTTCTTC.